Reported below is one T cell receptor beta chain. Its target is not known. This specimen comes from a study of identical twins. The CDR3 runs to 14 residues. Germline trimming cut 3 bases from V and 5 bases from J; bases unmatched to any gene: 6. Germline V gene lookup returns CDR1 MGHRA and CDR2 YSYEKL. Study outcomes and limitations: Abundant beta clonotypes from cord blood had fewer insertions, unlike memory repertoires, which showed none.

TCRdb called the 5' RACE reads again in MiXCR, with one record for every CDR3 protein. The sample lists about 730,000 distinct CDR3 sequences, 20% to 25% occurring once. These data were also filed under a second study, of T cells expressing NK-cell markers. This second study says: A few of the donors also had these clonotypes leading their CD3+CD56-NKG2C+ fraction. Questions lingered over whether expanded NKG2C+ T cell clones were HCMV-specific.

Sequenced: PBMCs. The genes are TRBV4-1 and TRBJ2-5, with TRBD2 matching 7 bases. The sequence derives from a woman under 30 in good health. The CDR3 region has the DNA TGCGCCAGCAGCCACGATCAGGGAGGGGAGACCCAGTACTTC. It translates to CASSHDQGGETQYF.